This T cell receptor (beta chain) was captured in a study of Graves' ophthalmopathy and Graves' hyperthyroidism. RNA served as the template for amplifying TCR beta CDR3 regions. Second-round multiplex PCR followed a first-round RT-PCR using HTBI primers. TCRdb redid the calling of the multiplex PCR reads with MiXCR, one entry per CDR3 protein. In the table there are some 150,000 distinct CDR3 sequences, approximately 40% of which are singletons. The CDR3 runs to 13 residues. Trimming took off 1 base at V and 3 bases at J, with 6 bases between the two ends. This clonotype was detected ten times or more. All donors with ophthalmopathy were recorded as having moderate-to-severe activity, CAS ≥3, NOSPECS ≥4 and a duration under 3 months.

The rearrangement links TRBV12-3 or TRBV12-4 to TRBJ1-1; D call uncertain. The TCR originated in a man aged 30 to 45 with Graves' ophthalmopathy. Sequences were obtained from peripheral blood. CDR3 amino acids: CASSLDSYTEAFF. As DNA, the CDR3 is TGTGCCAGCAGTTTAGACAGCTACACTGAAGCTTTCTTT.